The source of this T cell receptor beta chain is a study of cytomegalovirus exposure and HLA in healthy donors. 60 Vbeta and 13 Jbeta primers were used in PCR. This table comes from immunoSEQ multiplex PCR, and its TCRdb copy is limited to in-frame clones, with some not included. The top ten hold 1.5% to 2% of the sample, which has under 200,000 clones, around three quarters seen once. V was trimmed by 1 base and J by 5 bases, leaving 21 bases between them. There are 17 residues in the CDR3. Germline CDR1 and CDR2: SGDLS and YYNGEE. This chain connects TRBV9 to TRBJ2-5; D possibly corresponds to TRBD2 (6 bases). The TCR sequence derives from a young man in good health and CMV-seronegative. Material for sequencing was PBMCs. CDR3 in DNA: TGTGCCAGCAGCGTACAGGCTAGCGCAACCACAACGGAGACCCAGTACTTC. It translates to CASSVQASATTTETQYF.